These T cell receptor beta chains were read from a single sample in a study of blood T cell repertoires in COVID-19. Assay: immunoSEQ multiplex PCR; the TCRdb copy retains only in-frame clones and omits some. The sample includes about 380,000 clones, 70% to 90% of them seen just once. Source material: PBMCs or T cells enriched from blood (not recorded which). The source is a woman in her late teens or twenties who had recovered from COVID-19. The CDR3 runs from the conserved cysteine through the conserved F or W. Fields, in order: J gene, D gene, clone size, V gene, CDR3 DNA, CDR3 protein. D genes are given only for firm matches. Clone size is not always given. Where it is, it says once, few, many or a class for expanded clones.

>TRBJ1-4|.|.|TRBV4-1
TGCGCCAGCAGCCGGGCCGGGAAAGGAGAAAAACTGTTTTTT
CASSRAGKGEKLFF
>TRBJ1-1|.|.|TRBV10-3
TGTGCCATCAGTGAGCTCGAGGCAGCTGAAGCTTTCTTT
CAISELEAAEAFF
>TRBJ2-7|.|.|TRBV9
TGTGCCAGCAGCGTAGGGTCCGGCAGTGCGGTACGCGGAACCTACGAGCAGTACTTC
CASSVGSGSAVRGTYEQYF
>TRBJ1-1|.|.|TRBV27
TGTGCCAGCAGTAGAACAGGGAGAACCATGAACACTGAAGCTTTCTTT
CASSRTGRTMNTEAFF
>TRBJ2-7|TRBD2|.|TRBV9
TGTGCCAGCAGCGTCTCGAGCGGGGGCTTGAACGAGCAGTACTTC
CASSVSSGGLNEQYF
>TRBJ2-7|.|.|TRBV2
TGTGCCAGCAGTGAATGGGAGTACGAGCAGTACTTC
CASSEWEYEQYF
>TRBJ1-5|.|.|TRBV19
TGTGCCAGTAGTATAGAAGAGGGACTCTACAATCAGCCCCAGCATTTT
CASSIEEGLYNQPQHF
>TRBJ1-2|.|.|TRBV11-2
TGTGCCAGCAGCTTAGATCGGTTCTATAGCTACACCTTC
CASSLDRFYSYTF
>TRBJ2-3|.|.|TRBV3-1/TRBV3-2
TGTGCCAGCAGCCAGGTGCGGAGCAGGGTAGGCCCAGATACGCAGTATTTT
CASSQVRSRVGPDTQYF
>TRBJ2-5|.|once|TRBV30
TGTGCCTGGAGTGTATGGGCAGAGACCCAGTACTTC
CAWSVWAETQYF
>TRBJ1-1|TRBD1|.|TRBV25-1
TGTGCCACCGAGACAGGGGGAGAAGCTTTCTTT
CATETGGEAFF
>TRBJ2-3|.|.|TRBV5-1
TGCGCCAGCAGCCCAGGGACTAGCACAGATACGCAGTATTTT
CASSPGTSTDTQYF
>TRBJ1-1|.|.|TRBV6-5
TGTGCCAGCACCGGAGCTTATTCCACTGAAGCTTTCTTT
CASTGAYSTEAFF
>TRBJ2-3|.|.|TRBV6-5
TGTGCCAGCAGTTTCCGGGACGTTGGGAGGGATACGCAGTATTTT
CASSFRDVGRDTQYF
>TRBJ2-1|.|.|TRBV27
TGTGCCAGCAGCCGACTAGATGACGAGTACAATGAGCAGTTCTTC
CASSRLDDEYNEQFF
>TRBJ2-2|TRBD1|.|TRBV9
TGTGCCAGCAGCGTAGGAGGGACAGACCTCACCGGGGAGCTGTTTTTT
CASSVGGTDLTGELFF
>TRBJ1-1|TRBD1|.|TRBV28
TGCCAATGCAGGGGGCGCACTGAAGCTTTCTTT
CQCRGRTEAFF
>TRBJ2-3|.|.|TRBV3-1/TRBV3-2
TGTGCCAGCAGCCAACAGGGTGTTGGCACAGATACGCAGTATTTT
CASSQQGVGTDTQYF
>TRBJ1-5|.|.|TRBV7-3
TGTGCCAGCAGCTTAACGTGCACAGGCCCATATAGCAATCAGCCCCAGCATTTT
CASSLTCTGPYSNQPQHF
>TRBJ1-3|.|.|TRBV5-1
TGCGCCAGCAGCTTGGTGGCAGGTCCTGGAAACACCATATATTTT
CASSLVAGPGNTIYF
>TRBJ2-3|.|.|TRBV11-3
TGTGCCAGCAGCTTTGGGGCCCCGGGTTCCACAGATACGCAGTATTTT
CASSFGAPGSTDTQYF
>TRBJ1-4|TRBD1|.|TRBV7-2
TGTGCCAGCAGCCAAAACAGGGGGCCCAATGAAAAACTGTTTTTT
CASSQNRGPNEKLFF
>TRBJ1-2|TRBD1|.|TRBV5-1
TGCGCCAGCAGCAGCCCGGGACAGCCCTATGGCTACACCTTC
CASSSPGQPYGYTF
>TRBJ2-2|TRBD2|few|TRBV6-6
TGTGCCAGCAGTCCGGAAGGACTAGCGGGATTGAACACCGGGGAGCTGTTTTTT
CASSPEGLAGLNTGELFF
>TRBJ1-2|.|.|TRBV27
TGTGCCAGCACTATAATCTATGGCTACACCTTC
CASTIIYGYTF
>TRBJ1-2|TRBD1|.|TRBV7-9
TGTGCCAGCAGCTCTGACAGGGAAAGTCGCTATGGCTACACCTTC
CASSSDRESRYGYTF
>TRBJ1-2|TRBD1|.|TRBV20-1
TGCAGCCGGGCAGGGGGCAATGGCTACACCTTC
CSRAGGNGYTF
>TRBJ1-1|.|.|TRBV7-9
TGTGCCAGCAGCCCTCGGAATTCGGGTCAGATCACTGAAGCTTTCTTT
CASSPRNSGQITEAFF
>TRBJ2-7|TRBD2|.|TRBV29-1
TGCAGCGTCTTAAGACTAGCGGGGGGACTCGTCTACGAGCAGTACTTC
CSVLRLAGGLVYEQYF
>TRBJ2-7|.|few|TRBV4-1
TGCGCCAGCAGCCAAGATCCCCCAGGGAAGATCTCCTACGAGCAGTACTTC
CASSQDPPGKISYEQYF
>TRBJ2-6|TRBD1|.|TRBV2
TGTGCCAGCTCTACCGGGACAGGGGCCGGGGCCAACGTCCTGACTTTC
CASSTGTGAGANVLTF
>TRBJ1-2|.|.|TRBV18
TGTGCCAGCTCACCACGAGGGGGATATGGCTACACCTTC
CASSPRGGYGYTF
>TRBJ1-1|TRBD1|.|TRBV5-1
TGCGCCAGCAGTGCAGGGGGCTGGAACACTGAAGCTTTCTTT
CASSAGGWNTEAFF
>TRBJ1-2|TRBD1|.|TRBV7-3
TGTGCCAGCAGCCCTGGACAGGACTATGGCTACACCTTC
CASSPGQDYGYTF